The clone carrying this TCR beta chain was counted between two and nine times. The sample originates from a study of molecular identifiers for immune sequencing clone quantification. TCRdb re-analysed the PCR reads in MiXCR, keeping a single row per CDR3 protein. The sample gives some 320,000 distinct CDR3 sequences, 24% of which show up once; around 0.74% is in the top ten. V lost 0 bases and J 2 bases, leaving 16 bases between the germline ends. This CDR3 has 17 amino acids. Germline assignment: CDR1 SGDLS and CDR2 YYNGEE. This clonotype was sampled from a human donor in good health. Some libraries in this study had Jurkat cell RNA spiked in. This chain connects TRBV9 to TRBJ2-3, with D perhaps assigned TRBD1 or TRBD2 (6 bases each). Sequences were obtained from naive CD8+ T cells from blood, with Jurkat cell RNA spiked in. The subset is: FACS-sorted CD8+CD4-CCR7+CD45RA+ naive T cells. This CDR3 reads CASSVEGTGANTDTQYF. The CDR3 DNA reads TGTGCCAGCAGCGTAGAGGGCACGGGGGCTAACACAGATACGCAGTATTTT.